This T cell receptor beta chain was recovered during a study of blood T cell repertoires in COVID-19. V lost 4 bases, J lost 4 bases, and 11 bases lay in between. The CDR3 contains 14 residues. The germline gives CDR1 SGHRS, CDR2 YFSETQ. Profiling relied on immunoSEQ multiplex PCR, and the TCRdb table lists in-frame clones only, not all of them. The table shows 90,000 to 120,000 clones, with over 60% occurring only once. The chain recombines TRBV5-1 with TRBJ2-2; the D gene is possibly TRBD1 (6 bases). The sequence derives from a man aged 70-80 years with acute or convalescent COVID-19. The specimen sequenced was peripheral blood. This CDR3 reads CASSNIGGTGELFF. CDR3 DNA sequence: TGCGCCAGCAGCAATATAGGGGGCACCGGGGAGCTGTTTTTT. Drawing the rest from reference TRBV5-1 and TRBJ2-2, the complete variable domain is KAGVTQTPRYLIKTRGQQVTLSCSPISGHRSVSWYQQTPGQGLQFLFEYFSETQRNKGNFPGRFSGRQFSNSRSEMNVSTLELGDSALYLCASSNIGGTGELFFGEGSRLTVL.